This entry features one TCR beta chain sequence. Its cognate antigen is unknown. The entry originates in a study of Tregs in tolerant kidney transplant recipients. CDR1 is SGHTA, CDR2 FQGNSA, per germline. The CDR3 runs to 13 residues. Unmatched junction bases numbered 6, after V lost 6 bases and J lost 7 bases. Method: immunoSEQ multiplex PCR; TCRdb's copy keeps in-frame clones and lacks some. The table has 75,000 to 100,000 clones, roughly 93% seen once. Recipients received nonmyeloablative bone marrow transplants from related graft donors, with transient mixed chimerism. Findings of the study overall: This study did not directly address biological reproducibility.

This specimen was CD4+ T cells from blood (PBMCs), taken 12 months after the transplant. The V and J genes are TRBV7-2 and TRBJ1-5, with TRBD1 identical over 7 bases. The TCR originated in a human patient who received a combined kidney and bone marrow transplant. Some T cells may arise from the graft donor. The CDR3 loop reads CASSKTGVQPQHF. DNA for the CDR3: TGTGCCAGCAGTAAAACAGGGGTACAGCCCCAGCATTTT.